The next 14 T cell receptor beta chains were all read from a single sample in a study of blood T cell repertoires in COVID-19. Profiling relied on immunoSEQ multiplex PCR, and the TCRdb table lists in-frame clones only, not all of them. Of under 250,000 clones in the sample, 85% to 90% were seen once. Sequenced sample: peripheral blood. These receptors were taken from a man older than 75 with acute or convalescent COVID-19.

The genes are TRBV24-1 and TRBJ2-1, with 9 bases matching TRBD2. V was pared by 4 bases and J by 3 bases, with 3 bases of the junction left unmatched. Germline values: CDR1 KGHDR, CDR2 SFDVKD. The CDR3 extends over 15 amino acids. The DNA of the CDR3 is TGTGCCACCAGTGAGTATAGCGGGAGCTACAATGAGCAGTTCTTC. Encoded protein: CATSEYSGSYNEQFF.

The gene calls are TRBV2 and TRBJ1-5, with a tentative D call TRBD1 (6 bases). This CDR3 has 13 amino acids. Germline CDR1 reads SNHLY; CDR2 reads FYNNEI. V lost 6 bases and J 5 bases, leaving 11 bases between the germline ends. DNA of the CDR3: TGTGCCAGCAGAGGGGGGGGAGATCAGCCCCAGCATTTT. Translating it yields CASRGGGDQPQHF. Variable domain in full (rest from reference TRBV2 and TRBJ1-5): EPEVTQTPSHQVTQMGQEVILRCVPISNHLYFYWYRQILGQKVEFLVSFYNNEISEKSEIFDDQFSVERPDGSNFTLKIRSTKLEDSAMYFCASRGGGDQPQHFGDGTRLSIL.

This clone was counted once. The chain couples TRBV6-2 or TRBV6-3 to TRBJ2-2; 7 bases align to TRBD1. The J segment lost 1 base and the V segment lost 5 bases, leaving 7 bases of the junction unmatched. The germline V gene encodes CDR1 MNHEY and CDR2 SVGEGT. This CDR3 has 16 amino acids. In DNA form, the CDR3 reads TGTGCCAGCAGTCCGGGACAGCCTCTGAACACCGGGGAGCTGTTTTTT. It encodes CASSPGQPLNTGELFF.

The chain uses TRBV4-1 and TRBJ1-3; 8 positions agree with TRBD1. The length of the CDR3 is 16 residues. Per germline, CDR1 MGHRA and CDR2 YSYEKL. Trimming cost V 0 bases and J 4 bases; bases outside gene matches: 5. The CDR3 coding sequence is TGCGCCAGCAGCCAAGATGAGGCAGGGGGCGGAAACACCATATATTTT. It specifies CASSQDEAGGGNTIYF.

This clone was picked up one time. The chain links TRBV28 to TRBJ1-1; D perhaps matches TRBD1 (6 bases). The CDR3 spans 15 residues. Germline CDR1 is MDHEN and CDR2 is SYDVKM. Deletions cut 2 bases from V and 2 bases from J, with 12 bases between. The chain's CDR3 is CASSLGGRGNTEAFF. The CDR3 nucleotides are TGTGCCAGCAGTTTAGGGGGCCGGGGAAACACTGAAGCTTTCTTT.

This sequence joins TRBV27 and TRBJ1-1; D uncertain. CDR3 length equals 14 residues. Trimming pared 6 bases from V and 0 bases from J, leaving 11 bases between. In germline, CDR1 is MNHEY, CDR2 SMNVEV (reference sequence). DNA for the CDR3: TGTGCCAGCAGGAGGGAACCCTTGAACACTGAAGCTTTCTTT. As protein: CASRREPLNTEAFF.

This chain uses TRBV19 with TRBJ2-3, with 9 bases fitting TRBD1. The germline V gene encodes CDR1 LNHDA and CDR2 SQIVND (reference sequence). Trimming took 6 bases from V and 7 from J; bases not matched to a gene: 8. The CDR3 length is 14 residues. For the CDR3, the DNA is TGTGCCAGTAGCCAAAGGGGACAGGGAAATACGCAGTATTTT. Translating it yields CASSQRGQGNTQYF.

This chain joins TRBV6-2 or TRBV6-3 and TRBJ2-7; TRBD2 might be the D (7 bases). Deletions cut 6 bases from V and 1 base from J, with 22 bases between. CDR3 size: 17 residues. Germline-derived CDR1 and CDR2 are MNHEY and SVGEGT. DNA of the CDR3: TGTGCCAGCAGGCCTTTACCGGGGGGCCAACTTTCCTACGAGCAGTACTTC. Amino acid sequence: CASRPLPGGQLSYEQYF.

The genes are TRBV3-1 (or the pseudogene TRBV3-2) and TRBJ1-3, with 7 positions matching TRBD1. CDR3 length equals 15 residues. Germline loops: CDR1 LGHDT, CDR2 YNNKEL (reference sequence). V was pared by 4 bases and J by 3 bases, with 6 bases of the junction left unmatched. As DNA, the CDR3 is TGTGCCAGCAGCCTAAATGACAGGGTTGGAAACACCATATATTTT. Encoded protein: CASSLNDRVGNTIYF.

This rearrangement joins TRBV7-2 to TRBJ2-7; the match to TRBD2 covers 9 bases. CDR1 is SGHTA, CDR2 FQGNSA, per germline. Losses at the gene ends were 1 base for V and 6 bases for J; bases not matched to a gene: 7. This CDR3 comprises 15 residues. The CDR3 region has the DNA TGTGCCAGCAGCTTAGGGTCTAGCGGGAAACGCGAGCAGTACTTC. Protein: CASSLGSSGKREQYF.

As to this clone: The sample carries other DNA sequences with the same CDR3. V usage is TRBV9 and J usage is TRBJ1-6, with 7 bases lining up with TRBD1. Germline CDR1 and CDR2: SGDLS and YYNGEE. V shed 3 bases, J shed 7 bases, and the junction held 7 bases outside the gene matches. The CDR3 runs 15 residues. The CDR3 is CASSATGTENSPLHF. CDR3 coding DNA: TGTGCCAGCAGCGCGACCGGGACAGAAAATTCACCCCTCCACTTT.

This sequence joins TRBV20-1 and TRBJ2-3; D is perhaps TRBD2 (5 bases). V was pared by 3 bases and J by 2 bases, with 9 bases between. Germline values: CDR1 DFQATT, CDR2 SNEGSKA (reference sequence). The CDR3 is 13 residues long. CDR3 sequence (DNA): TGCAGTGCTAGTGGAGGTACCACAGATACGCAGTATTTT. This codes for CSASGGTTDTQYF.

The rearrangement uses TRBV7-2 and TRBJ2-5, with TRBD2 identical over 7 bases. Germline loops: CDR1 SGHTA, CDR2 FQGNSA. This CDR3 is built from 15 residues. V gave up 4 bases and J gave up 1 base; unmatched junction bases: 6. CDR3: CASSSLRGIQETQYF. The DNA for the CDR3 is TGTGCCAGCAGCTCCCTGCGGGGGATCCAAGAGACCCAGTACTTC.

The chain carries TRBV29-1 and TRBJ2-1; 9 bases are a match to TRBD2. With 3 bases clipped from V and 0 bases from J, the junction kept 9 bases outside the gene matches. This CDR3 has 17 residues. The germline CDR1 and CDR2 sequences are SQVTM and ANQGSEA. CDR3 coding DNA: TGCAGCGTTGACTCTCCTCTAGCGGGGAGCTCCTACAATGAGCAGTTCTTC. This encodes CSVDSPLAGSSYNEQFF.